This T cell receptor beta chain came from a study of blood T cells in healthy people across ages. The use of a sample-barcoded 5' primer and a J-beta primer mix characterized a second PCR of roughly 6 to 11 cycles. All cDNA molecules were each tagged by a template-switch adaptor with 12 random nucleotides. Using its own MiXCR run on the 5' RACE reads, TCRdb lists one record per CDR3 protein. The profile covers around 2 million distinct CDR3 sequences, with about two fifths appearing a single time and 20% to 25% taken by the ten largest. Trimming pared 7 bases from V and 4 bases from J, leaving 8 bases between. Germline values: CDR1 MNHNS, CDR2 SASEGT. The CDR3 is made up of 12 amino acids. Notes on the study in general: Greater diversity and more naive CD4+ cells were seen in long-lived donors than in aged donors. Diversity estimated from one million T cells was considered an underestimate.

A note on this clonotype: Its antigen remains unknown.

The source material was blood. The chain employs TRBV6-1 and TRBJ2-4, with D possibly TRBD1 on 6 matching bases. This receptor was taken from a human donor in good health. CDR3 DNA: TGTGCCAGCAACAGGGAGAAAAACATTCAGTACTTC. Translating gives CASNREKNIQYF.